This T cell receptor (beta chain) derives from a study of blood T cell repertoires in COVID-19. Study at large: PBMCs, B-cell-depleted T cells, or T cells provided the cDNA or gDNA that made up the material.

V lost 1 base, J lost 6 bases, and 6 bases lay in between. This CDR3 contains 13 residues. In the original workflow: It was from reference gene primer amplification that nucleated cell counts were estimated. TCRdb's copy holds only in-frame clones and misses some; the assay was immunoSEQ multiplex PCR. The DNA was the basis for D and trimming; V, J and clone size are from that table. The sample lists some 71,000 clones; 86% were seen once. The chain joins TRBV12-3 or TRBV12-4 to TRBJ2-2; D is perhaps TRBD2 (6 bases). Sequencing was carried out using peripheral blood. The receptor comes from a man aged 25 to 40 with acute or convalescent COVID-19. This CDR3 reads CASSLGRAGELFF. CDR3 coding DNA: TGTGCCAGCAGTTTAGGGAGGGCCGGGGAGCTGTTTTTT.